What follows is one TCR beta chain and its context. Its antigen is undetermined. The length of the CDR3 is 15 residues. Germline CDR1 and CDR2: SGHKS and YYEKEE (reference sequence). The V end was cut by 4 bases, the J end by 2 bases, with 13 bases between. This entry belongs to a study of identical twins. A template switching step contributed a universal primer site, while unique molecular identifiers were present in the cDNA. TCRdb recomputed calls from the 5' RACE reads with MiXCR, one row per CDR3 protein. Altogether 400,000 to 550,000 distinct CDR3 sequences are present, approximately 24% being singletons, with the ten largest covering 2.5% to 3.5%. Study-wide findings and caveats: Rather than following the same donors, the conclusions depended on cross-sectional statistical analysis.

The sample also formed part of further work on T cells expressing NK-cell markers. From that paper: Sorting of alpha-beta TCR T cells alone was achieved in several experiments with an anti-gamma-delta TCR antibody. Dominant NKG2C+ clonotypes made up roughly 1.0-7.5% of CD8+ T cells in 5 or 6 donors.

The sequenced sample was CD4+ T cells sorted from blood. This sequence originates from a woman aged 18-29 years in good health. The V call is TRBV5-5, the J call TRBJ1-5; the D is unclear. The CDR3, as DNA: TGTGCCAGCAGCCTGCACCCCCGGGGCAATCAGCCCCAGCATTTT. As protein: CASSLHPRGNQPQHF.